Below are 18 T cell receptor beta chains sequenced from a single sample in a study of OX40 agonist ivuxolimab in advanced cancers. The assay was immunoSEQ multiplex PCR, and TCRdb's table has in-frame clones only and misses some. Of about 65,000 clones detected, roughly 80% appear once; the ten largest clones hold under 2%. The specimen was CD4+ or CD8+ T cells sorted from blood, collected in a trial of the OX40 agonist ivuxolimab. The source of these receptors is an adult with an advanced solid tumor such as melanoma, head and neck, liver or kidney cancer.

The chain is built from TRBV7-3 and TRBJ1-5; tentatively, D is TRBD1 (6 bases). V was cut by 6 bases and J by 5 bases, with 11 bases left in between. This CDR3 has 13 residues. Germline CDR1 SGHTA, CDR2 FQGTGA. The CDR3 DNA reads TGTGCCAGCAGTCGGACAGCGGATCAGCCCCAGCATTTT. Its protein is CASSRTADQPQHF.

The rearrangement joins TRBV9 to TRBJ2-3, with D uncertain. Trimming removed 0 bases at V and 4 bases at J, with 6 bases between. The length of the CDR3 is 13 residues. Germline-derived CDR1 and CDR2 are SGDLS and YYNGEE. CDR3 in amino acids: CASSVVLADTQYF. In nucleotides, the CDR3 is TGTGCCAGCAGCGTAGTGTTAGCAGATACGCAGTATTTT.

This sequence joins TRBV5-1 and TRBJ2-7; possible D gene TRBD2, 6 bases. Germline V lookup: CDR1 SGHRS, CDR2 YFSETQ. With 4 bases removed from V and 1 base from J, the gap between germline ends came to 18 bases. There are 16 residues in the CDR3. Here the CDR3 DNA reads TGCGCCAGCAGCCACCTGGGCGGGACCACTTCCTACGAGCAGTACTTC. It encodes CASSHLGGTTSYEQYF.

The chain uses TRBV5-1 and TRBJ2-1; TRBD2 matches 13 bases. Germline loops: CDR1 SGHRS, CDR2 YFSETQ. J lost 6 bases, V lost 4 bases, and 10 bases had no gene match. The CDR3 loop spans 17 amino acids. The CDR3 DNA is TGCGCCAGCAGCGAAACTAGCGGGAGGGCCGGGTTCAATGAGCAGTTCTTC. It specifies CASSETSGRAGFNEQFF.

This chain uses TRBV6-5 with TRBJ1-1; D is undetermined. Germline CDR1 MNHEY, CDR2 SVGAGI. Between the trimmed V and J ends, which lost 4 bases and 4 bases, there was a span of 10 bases. The CDR3 has 13 amino acids. In DNA form, the CDR3 reads TGTGCCAGCAGTTCACGGTTCCGCACTGAAGCTTTCTTT. It encodes CASSSRFRTEAFF.

In its sample, this clone was seen a few times. The chain uses TRBV27 and TRBJ2-1, with 15 bases lining up with TRBD2. CDR1 MNHEY and CDR2 SMNVEV come from the germline V gene (reference sequence). The CDR3 loop spans 18 amino acids. Germline trimming cut 6 bases from V and 4 bases from J; bases unmatched to any gene: 10. CDR3 bases: TGTGCCAGCAGCCAAGGACTAGCGGGAGGGCCGAGGTACAATGAGCAGTTCTTC. It yields the protein CASSQGLAGGPRYNEQFF.

The chain recombines TRBV6-1 with TRBJ1-2; the match to TRBD1 covers 9 bases. CDR3 length equals 14 residues. The V gene end was trimmed by 10 bases and the J gene end by 7 bases; junction bases not matched to a gene: 13. CDR1 MNHNS and CDR2 SASEGT come from the germline V gene. This chain's CDR3 is CANLQGAEGGGYTF. CDR3 in DNA: TGTGCCAACTTACAGGGGGCGGAAGGGGGTGGCTACACCTTC.

V gene TRBV5-5 combines with J gene TRBJ1-2; 7 bases agree with TRBD1. Losses at the gene ends were 4 bases for V and 6 bases for J; bases not matched to a gene: 3. The CDR3 is 12 amino acids. Per germline, CDR1 SGHKS and CDR2 YYEKEE (reference sequence). This CDR3 reads CASSRDRDGYTF. The CDR3 DNA is TGTGCCAGCAGCCGAGACAGGGATGGCTACACCTTC.

This clone was seen a single time. The CDR3 DNA is TGTGCCAGCAGTAATATTGCCTACGCGAACACCGGGGAGCTGTTTTTT. Translating gives CASSNIAYANTGELFF. The genes are TRBV27 and TRBJ2-2, with D unclear. Germline assignment: CDR1 MNHEY and CDR2 SMNVEV (reference sequence). V was shortened by 5 bases and J by 0 bases, with 13 bases between the two germline ends. The CDR3 spans 16 residues.

The chain employs TRBV2 and TRBJ1-1; no clear D. Trimming left V 5 bases short and J 4 bases short, with 11 bases between. The CDR3 spans 13 residues. Germline V gene sequence: CDR1 SNHLY, CDR2 FYNNEI. Here the CDR3 DNA reads TGTGCCAGCAGTAGCGGATCCTCCACTGAAGCTTTCTTT. It codes for CASSSGSSTEAFF.

V usage is TRBV18 and J usage is TRBJ1-2, with D unclear. V was pared by 3 bases and J by 4 bases, with 9 bases between. The CDR3 sequence is 13 residues long. Germline CDR1 and CDR2: KGHSH and LQKENI. CDR3 coding DNA: TGTGCCAGCTCACCTACGGATGTCTATGGCTACACCTTC. Translated, it gives CASSPTDVYGYTF. The full variable domain, with the rest looked up from reference TRBV18 and TRBJ1-2, is NAGVMQNPRHLVRRRGQEARLRCSPMKGHSHVYWYRQLPEEGLKFMVYLQKENIIDESGMPKERFSAEFPKEGPSILRIQQVVRGDSAAYFCASSPTDVYGYTFGSGTRLTVV.

In its sample, this clone was seen a few times. The V and J genes are TRBV4-1 and TRBJ2-7; D gene uncertain. Trimming took 2 bases from V and 6 from J, leaving 5 bases between them. Germline CDR1 MGHRA, CDR2 YSYEKL. The CDR3 sequence is 11 residues long. The CDR3, as DNA: TGCGCCAGCAGCCAATATGCCGAGCAGTACTTC. Translating gives CASSQYAEQYF.

V is TRBV7-3 and J is TRBJ2-5; D uncertain. This CDR3 is 15 amino acids long. Germline CDR1 reads SGHTA; CDR2 reads FQGTGA. V lost 1 base and J lost 5, with 14 bases in between. CDR3 in DNA: TGTGCCAGCAGCTTAATGGGCCAGTTGGGCGAGACCCAGTACTTC. It specifies CASSLMGQLGETQYF.

V usage is TRBV30 and J usage is TRBJ1-5; D is perhaps TRBD1 (5 bases). The germline V and J ends were trimmed by 6 bases and 10 bases, with 19 bases remaining between them. CDR3 length: 13 residues. Germline V lookup: CDR1 GTSNPN, CDR2 SVGIG (reference sequence). The CDR3 sequence: CACGEDIGGPQHF. The CDR3 DNA reads TGTGCCTGTGGGGAGGACATCGGAGGACCCCAGCATTTT.

The chain joins TRBV20-1 to TRBJ2-3; a weak D match, TRBD2 (5 bases). The V end lost 6 bases, the J end lost 9 bases, and 13 bases lay between the germline ends. This CDR3 has 11 residues. The germline V gene encodes CDR1 DFQATT and CDR2 SNEGSKA (reference sequence). The CDR3 nucleotides are TGCAGTGCCGCGGTGAGCGGAACGCAGTATTTT. Encoded protein: CSAAVSGTQYF.

The chain combines TRBV19 with TRBJ2-7; D possibly corresponds to TRBD2 (5 bases). The CDR3 sequence is 14 residues long. Per germline, CDR1 LNHDA and CDR2 SQIVND (reference sequence). Trimming took 8 bases from V and 2 from J, leaving 16 bases between them. CDR3 sequence: CASALRVEAYEQYF. CDR3 bases: TGTGCCAGTGCTCTGAGGGTAGAAGCCTACGAGCAGTACTTC.

The gene calls are TRBV7-9 and TRBJ1-1; no clear D gene. Trimming cost V 0 bases and J 1 base, with 6 bases left between them. Germline CDR1 SEHNR, CDR2 FQNEAQ (reference sequence). The CDR3 is made up of 14 amino acids. The CDR3 sequence: CASSLARGNTEAFF. The CDR3, as DNA: TGTGCCAGCAGCTTAGCCCGGGGGAACACTGAAGCTTTCTTT.

V usage is TRBV11-3 and J usage is TRBJ2-7, with D perhaps TRBD1 (6 bases). V lost 4 bases, J lost 4 bases, and 11 bases lay in between. CDR3 length: 13 residues. Germline lookup yields CDR1 SGHNT and CDR2 YENEEA. CDR3 sequence (DNA): TGTGCCAGCAGCTACCTTCAGGGGTACGAGCAGTACTTC. Translated, it gives CASSYLQGYEQYF.